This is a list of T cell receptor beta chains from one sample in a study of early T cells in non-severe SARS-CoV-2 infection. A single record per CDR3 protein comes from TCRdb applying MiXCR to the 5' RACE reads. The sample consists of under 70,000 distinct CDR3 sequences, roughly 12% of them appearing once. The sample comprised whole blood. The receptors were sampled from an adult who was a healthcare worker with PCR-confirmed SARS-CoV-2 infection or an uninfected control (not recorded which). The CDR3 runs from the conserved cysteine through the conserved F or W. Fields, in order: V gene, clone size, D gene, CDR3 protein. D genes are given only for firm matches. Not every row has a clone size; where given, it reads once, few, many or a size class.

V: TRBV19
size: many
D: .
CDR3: CASSRGDGYTF

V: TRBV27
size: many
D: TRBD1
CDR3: CASSFTGVEQYF

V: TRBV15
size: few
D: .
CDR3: CATVDSSGANVLTF

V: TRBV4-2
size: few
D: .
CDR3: CASSQGNGGDLAPLHF

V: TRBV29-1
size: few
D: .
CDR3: CSATSPARTIGYTF

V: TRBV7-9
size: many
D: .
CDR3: CASSLARGGETQYF

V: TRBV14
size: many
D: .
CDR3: CASSHQRQVYGYTF

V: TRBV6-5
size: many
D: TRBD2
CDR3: CASSKFGLAGSLEQYF

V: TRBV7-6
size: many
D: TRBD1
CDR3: CASSTGQGANTQYF

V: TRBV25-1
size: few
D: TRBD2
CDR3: CASSEGGETQYF

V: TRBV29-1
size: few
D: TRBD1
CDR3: CSVEEGQVHNEQFF

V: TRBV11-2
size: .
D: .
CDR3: CASAGALNTGELFF

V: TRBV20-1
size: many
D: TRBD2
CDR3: CSAPRFGAGNTDTQYF

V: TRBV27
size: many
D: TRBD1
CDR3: CASSLSVGQVSYEQYF

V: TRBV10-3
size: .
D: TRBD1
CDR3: CAIGPGQGVLSGNTIYF

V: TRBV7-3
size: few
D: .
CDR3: CASSLTALISGANVLTF

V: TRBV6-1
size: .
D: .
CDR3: CASSEALRERSYEQYF

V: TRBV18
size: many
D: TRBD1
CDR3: CASSPEDRVGYTF

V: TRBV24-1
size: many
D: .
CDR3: CATSDSAGSFSGNTIYF

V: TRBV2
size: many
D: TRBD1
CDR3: CASRVAGTGVNTEAFF

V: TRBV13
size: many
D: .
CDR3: CASSTIRARTEAFF